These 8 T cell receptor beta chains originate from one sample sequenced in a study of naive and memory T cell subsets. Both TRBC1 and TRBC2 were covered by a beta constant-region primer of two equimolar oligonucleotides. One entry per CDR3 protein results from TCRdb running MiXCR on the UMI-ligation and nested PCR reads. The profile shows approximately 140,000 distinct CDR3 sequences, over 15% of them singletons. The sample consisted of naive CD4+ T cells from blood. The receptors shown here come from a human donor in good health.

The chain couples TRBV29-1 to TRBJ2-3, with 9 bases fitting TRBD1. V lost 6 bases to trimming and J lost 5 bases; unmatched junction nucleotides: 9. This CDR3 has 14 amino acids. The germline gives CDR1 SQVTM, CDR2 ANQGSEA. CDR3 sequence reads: CSVLQGAVGDTQYF. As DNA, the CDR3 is TGCAGCGTCTTACAGGGGGCAGTAGGAGATACGCAGTATTTT.

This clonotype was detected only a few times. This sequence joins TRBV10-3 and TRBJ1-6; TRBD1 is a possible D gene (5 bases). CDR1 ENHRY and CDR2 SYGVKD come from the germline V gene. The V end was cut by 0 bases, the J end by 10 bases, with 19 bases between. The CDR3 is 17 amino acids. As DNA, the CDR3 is TGTGCCATCAGTGAGTCGAATTCACGGGGGGATGGATCACCCCTCCACTTT. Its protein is CAISESNSRGDGSPLHF.

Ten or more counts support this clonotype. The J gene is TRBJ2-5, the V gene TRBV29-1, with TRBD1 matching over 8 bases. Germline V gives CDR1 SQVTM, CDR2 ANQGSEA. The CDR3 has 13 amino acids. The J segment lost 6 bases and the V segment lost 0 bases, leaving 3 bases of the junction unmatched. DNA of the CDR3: TGCAGCGTTGAAGACAGGGGGCGGCAGACCCAGTACTTC. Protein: CSVEDRGRQTQYF. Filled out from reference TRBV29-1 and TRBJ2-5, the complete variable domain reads SAVISQKPSRDICQRGTSLTIQCQVDSQVTMMFWYRQQPGQSLTLIATANQGSEATYESGFVIDKFPISRPNLTFSTLTVSNMSPEDSSIYLCSVEDRGRQTQYFGPGTRLLVL.

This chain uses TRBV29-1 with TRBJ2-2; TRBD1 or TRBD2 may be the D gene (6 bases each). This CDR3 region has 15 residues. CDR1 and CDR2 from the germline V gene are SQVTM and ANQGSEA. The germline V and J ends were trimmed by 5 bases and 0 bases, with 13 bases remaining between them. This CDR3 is CSVTRGATNTGELFF. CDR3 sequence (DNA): TGCAGCGTTACGAGGGGGGCAACGAACACCGGGGAGCTGTTTTTT.

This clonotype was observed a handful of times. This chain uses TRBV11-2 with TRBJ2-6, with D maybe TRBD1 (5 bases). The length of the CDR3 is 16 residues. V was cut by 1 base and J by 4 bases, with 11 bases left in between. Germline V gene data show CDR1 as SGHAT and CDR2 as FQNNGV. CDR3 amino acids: CASSLGSGWGANVLTF. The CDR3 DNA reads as TGTGCCAGCAGCTTAGGATCAGGGTGGGGGGCCAACGTCCTGACTTTC.

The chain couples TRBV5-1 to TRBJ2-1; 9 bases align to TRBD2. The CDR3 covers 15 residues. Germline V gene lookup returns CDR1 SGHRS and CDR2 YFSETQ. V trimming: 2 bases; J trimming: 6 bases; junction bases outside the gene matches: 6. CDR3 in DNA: TGCGCCAGCAGCTTTGAGACTAGCGGACCCAATGAGCAGTTCTTC. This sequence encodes CASSFETSGPNEQFF.

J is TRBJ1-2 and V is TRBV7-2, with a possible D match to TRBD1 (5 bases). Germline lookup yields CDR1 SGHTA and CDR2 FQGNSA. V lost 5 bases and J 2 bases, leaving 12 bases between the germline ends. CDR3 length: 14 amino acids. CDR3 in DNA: TGTGCCAGCAGCGCCTACCGGGACAACTATGGCTACACCTTC. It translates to CASSAYRDNYGYTF.

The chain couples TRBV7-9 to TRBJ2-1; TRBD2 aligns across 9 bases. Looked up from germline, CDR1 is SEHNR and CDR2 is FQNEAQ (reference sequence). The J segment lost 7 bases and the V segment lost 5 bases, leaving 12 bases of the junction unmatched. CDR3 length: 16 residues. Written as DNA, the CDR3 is TGTGCCAGCAGCCCCCCTTGGGCGGGAGGGCGGAATGAGCAGTTCTTC. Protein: CASSPPWAGGRNEQFF.